There are many counts of the clone carrying this T cell receptor beta chain. Antigen specificity is unknown. This specimen belongs to a study of Graves' ophthalmopathy and Graves' hyperthyroidism. Study background: The authors collected peripheral blood at initial diagnosis, before any treatment. Notes on the study in general: Sensitivity reached over 85% and specificity roughly 81% for a 13-signature model separating ophthalmopathy from stable hyperthyroidism. In blood appeared most of the expanded thyroid clonotypes whose frequency exceeded 0.001.

Using RNA transcripts, the TCR beta CDR3 regions were amplified. RT-PCR with HTBI primers came first, then second-round multiplex PCR. Each CDR3 protein gets one entry after TCRdb re-called the multiplex PCR reads with MiXCR. The sample carries approximately 460,000 distinct CDR3 sequences, roughly an eighth recorded once. Sample: blood. This sequence originates from a woman aged 25 to 45 with Graves' ophthalmopathy.

Written as DNA, the CDR3 is TGTGCCAGCATCCTGGGGATAGGGACTGAAGCTTTCTTT. Its translation is CASILGIGTEAFF. This chain connects TRBV12-3 or TRBV12-4 to TRBJ1-1, with D unresolved. V was clipped by 7 bases and J by 5 bases, with 14 bases between them. This CDR3 is 13 amino acids long.